This passage covers 3 T cell receptor beta chains from one sample sequenced in a study of T cell repertoires in cytomegalovirus infection. TCRdb independently ran MiXCR on the reads; one entry per CDR3 protein. The sample yields some 590,000 distinct CDR3 sequences, about 39% seen once. No cognate antigen is known for these TCRs. The specimen comprised cultured PBMCs, sampled from culture after CMV antigen stimulation. The source of these receptors is a human donor in good health (CMV status not recorded). Some clones in this sample may be carry-over from other donors' samples.

This clonotype was recorded a few times. The chain employs TRBV7-6 and TRBJ2-7, with D perhaps TRBD2 (5 bases). This CDR3 contains 15 residues. V was clipped by 1 base and J by 5 bases, with 15 bases between them. The germline CDR1 and CDR2 sequences are SGHVS and FNYEAQ. CDR3 bases: TGTGCCAGCAGCTTAGGCTACGGAAGGAGGAACGAGCAGTACTTC. Protein product: CASSLGYGRRNEQYF.

The chain recombines TRBV5-1 with TRBJ1-1, with no clear D. Per germline, CDR1 SGHRS and CDR2 YFSETQ. This CDR3 is built from 13 residues. The ends were cut back, 0 bases at V and 4 bases at J, with 7 bases in the middle. The CDR3 here is CASSLGDFTEAFF. The CDR3 nucleotides are TGCGCCAGCAGCTTGGGTGATTTCACTGAAGCTTTCTTT.

This chain joins TRBV28 and TRBJ2-5, with D possibly being TRBD1 (6 bases). Trimming cost V 7 bases and J 1 base, with 13 bases left between them. Germline V gene lookup returns CDR1 MDHEN and CDR2 SYDVKM. This CDR3 spans 14 amino acids. CDR3 nucleotides: TGTGCCAGCATTCACGGGACACTCCAAGAGACCCAGTACTTC. Amino acid sequence: CASIHGTLQETQYF.